These 17 T cell receptor beta chains were all obtained from the same sample, sequenced in a study of T-cell memory formation after mild COVID-19. TCRdb reprocessed the 5' RACE reads with MiXCR, giving one entry per CDR3 protein. The sample has roughly 120,000 distinct CDR3 sequences; about 17% are singletons. The source material was PBMCs or a T cell subset sorted from them (not recorded which). These receptors all stem from an adult woman who had mild COVID-19 (a few samples of this study predate the infection). Cell type and time point are not known.

The table lists this clonotype with a count of one. A junction end diverges from the germline sequence, so it may reflect a read error. The V and J genes are TRBV7-7 and TRBJ2-1, with D possibly being TRBD2 (6 bases). Germline assignment: CDR1 SSHAT and CDR2 FNYEAQ (reference sequence). CDR3 size: 19 residues. CDR3 DNA: TGTGCTAGCAGCTTAGGGCAGGGAGGTACTACCGGCTCCTACAATGAGCAGTTCTTC. As protein: CASSLGQGGTTGSYNEQFF.

The V gene is TRBV7-3, the J gene TRBJ2-1; D not resolved. The CDR3 is 17 residues long. Germline-derived CDR1 and CDR2 are SGHTA and FQGTGA. The V and J ends lost 3 bases and 1 base respectively, with 16 bases between them. The CDR3 coding sequence is TGTGCCAGCAGCTTCGACTCACCCGGCGTATCCTACAATGAGCAGTTCTTC. Amino acids: CASSFDSPGVSYNEQFF.

This clonotype was observed at least ten times. The V call is TRBV5-6, the J call TRBJ1-5, with no clear D. Germline lookup yields CDR1 SGHDT and CDR2 YYEEEE. This CDR3 is built from 14 residues. The V end was cut by 1 base, the J end by 7 bases, with 12 bases between. CDR3 bases: TGTGCCAGCAGCTTGTACCCGGGGAACCAGCCCCAGCATTTT. Translating gives CASSLYPGNQPQHF. The full variable domain, its missing parts supplied by reference TRBV5-6 and TRBJ1-5, is DAGVTQSPTHLIKTRGQQVTLRCSPKSGHDTVSWYQQALGQGPQFIFQYYEEEERQRGNFPDRFSGHQFPNYSSELNVNALLLGDSALYLCASSLYPGNQPQHFGDGTRLSIL.

This clonotype was seen more than once but under ten times. V gene TRBV11-2 combines with J gene TRBJ2-3; TRBD2 matches at 8 bases. In germline, CDR1 is SGHAT, CDR2 FQNNGV. The CDR3 length is 15 residues. V lost 4 bases and J lost 4; bases outside the gene matches: 7. CDR3 region: CASSSVQREPDTQYF. The CDR3 DNA sequence: TGTGCCAGCAGCTCGGTACAGCGGGAGCCAGATACGCAGTATTTT.

The chain joins TRBV12-3 or TRBV12-4 to TRBJ2-2; D not certain. The CDR3 covers 10 residues. Trimming pared 5 bases from V and 10 bases from J, leaving 5 bases between. The CDR3 DNA reads as TGTGCCAGCAGTGCGAAGGAGCTGTTTTTT. It encodes CASSAKELFF.

This rearrangement joins TRBV18 to TRBJ2-3; 8 bases match TRBD1. The CDR3 is 16 amino acids. Trimming at V came to 3 bases and at J to 5 bases, leaving 10 bases not matched to a gene. Germline V gene lookup returns CDR1 KGHSH and CDR2 LQKENI. DNA for the CDR3: TGTGCCAGCTCACCGGCAGGGGGCGCGAACGGAGATACGCAGTATTTT. This gives the protein CASSPAGGANGDTQYF.

Only a few counts were recorded for this clonotype. The chain carries TRBV5-6 and TRBJ1-2; no clear D. The germline gives CDR1 SGHDT, CDR2 YYEEEE. The V gene lost 0 bases and the J gene lost 2 bases, with 11 bases spanning the gap. The CDR3 loop spans 15 amino acids. This chain's CDR3 is CASSLERFPNYGYTF. CDR3 sequence (DNA): TGTGCCAGCAGCTTGGAGAGATTTCCAAACTATGGCTACACCTTC.

In this sample, this clonotype turned up many times. V gene TRBV12-3 or TRBV12-4 combines with J gene TRBJ2-7; D is possibly TRBD2 (6 bases). Trimming left V 4 bases short and J 2 bases short, with 18 bases between. This CDR3 is 16 amino acids long. The CDR3 DNA follows: TGTGCCAGCAGTTCGCCCCCCGGGGGATTACCCTACGAGCAGTACTTC. Amino acid sequence: CASSSPPGGLPYEQYF.

This clonotype showed up just a few times. The V gene is TRBV5-1, the J gene TRBJ2-1, with TRBD2 identical over 14 bases. Germline V lookup: CDR1 SGHRS, CDR2 YFSETQ. The CDR3 totals 15 residues. Trimming removed 7 bases from V and 7 bases from J; junction bases left unmatched: 7. The DNA of the CDR3 is TGCGCCAGCTCCCGGGGACTAGCGGGAGTAAATGAGCAGTTCTTC. It encodes CASSRGLAGVNEQFF.

This sequence joins TRBV7-9 and TRBJ2-2; the D is unclear. Germline V gene sequence: CDR1 SEHNR, CDR2 FQNEAQ (reference sequence). The CDR3 length is 15 residues. The V end lost 1 base, the J end lost 3 bases, and 9 bases lay between the germline ends. Here the CDR3 DNA reads TGTGCCAGCAGCTTAGTCCTGGGTCACACCGGGGAGCTGTTTTTT. Translation: CASSLVLGHTGELFF.

This chain links TRBV7-2 with TRBJ2-7; 10 nucleotides agree with TRBD1. The CDR3 runs to 14 residues. Per germline, CDR1 SGHTA and CDR2 FQGNSA. V shed 0 bases and J 4 bases; nucleotides not matched to a gene: 0. The CDR3 bases are TGTGCCAGCAGCTTAGCGGGACAGGGGTACGAGCAGTACTTC. This codes for CASSLAGQGYEQYF.

The genes are TRBV15 and TRBJ1-2, with 7 bases lining up with TRBD1. The CDR3 covers 16 residues. V shed 0 bases and J 4 bases; nucleotides not matched to a gene: 8. In germline, CDR1 is LNHNV, CDR2 YYDKDF (reference sequence). CDR3 sequence (DNA): TGTGCCACCAGCAGAGATCGGACAGGAATACTCTATGGCTACACCTTC. Translation gives CATSRDRTGILYGYTF.

This clonotype has just a few counts. This chain joins TRBV2 and TRBJ1-5; TRBD1 agrees at 8 bases. The CDR3 totals 15 residues. V was pared by 6 bases and J by 1 base, with 5 bases of the junction left unmatched. Germline lookup yields CDR1 SNHLY and CDR2 FYNNEI. The CDR3 protein is CASSLQGASNQPQHF. The CDR3 bases are TGTGCCAGCAGCCTCCAGGGGGCAAGCAATCAGCCCCAGCATTTT. The full variable domain, with the rest looked up from reference TRBV2 and TRBJ1-5, is EPEVTQTPSHQVTQMGQEVILRCVPISNHLYFYWYRQILGQKVEFLVSFYNNEISEKSEIFDDQFSVERPDGSNFTLKIRSTKLEDSAMYFCASSLQGASNQPQHFGDGTRLSIL.

This clonotype was observed a handful of times. Here the CDR3 DNA reads TGTGCCAGCAGTGTGGGGGGTACCGATACGCAGTATTTT. Its translation is CASSVGGTDTQYF. The rearrangement links TRBV12-3 or TRBV12-4 to TRBJ2-3, with D possibly matching TRBD2 (6 bases). V dropped 5 bases and J dropped 6 bases, with 12 bases sitting between them. The CDR3 totals 13 residues.

The rearrangement links TRBV14 to TRBJ2-2; D ambiguous. The CDR3 runs 16 residues. Per the germline V gene, CDR1 is SGHDN and CDR2 is FVKESK. V lost 4 bases and J 0 bases, leaving 12 bases between the germline ends. CDR3 sequence reads: CASSRQPDPNTGELFF. CDR3 sequence (DNA): TGTGCCAGCAGCCGTCAGCCCGATCCGAACACCGGGGAGCTGTTTTTT.

The rearrangement links TRBV12-3 or TRBV12-4 to TRBJ2-1, with TRBD2 as a possible D gene (7 bases). Trimming took off 3 bases at V and 7 bases at J, with 13 bases between the two ends. The CDR3 consists of 14 residues. CDR3 residues: CASSLGRGGNEQFF. CDR3 nucleotides: TGTGCCAGCAGTTTGGGCAGGGGAGGGAATGAGCAGTTCTTC.

The J gene is TRBJ2-7, the V gene TRBV7-2; 7 positions match TRBD1. Trimming took 5 bases from V and 0 from J; bases not matched to a gene: 4. The CDR3 spans 14 residues. Per germline, CDR1 SGHTA and CDR2 FQGNSA. The DNA for the CDR3 is TGTGCCAGCAGCCGACAGGGCGGCTCCTACGAGCAGTACTTC. Encoded protein: CASSRQGGSYEQYF.